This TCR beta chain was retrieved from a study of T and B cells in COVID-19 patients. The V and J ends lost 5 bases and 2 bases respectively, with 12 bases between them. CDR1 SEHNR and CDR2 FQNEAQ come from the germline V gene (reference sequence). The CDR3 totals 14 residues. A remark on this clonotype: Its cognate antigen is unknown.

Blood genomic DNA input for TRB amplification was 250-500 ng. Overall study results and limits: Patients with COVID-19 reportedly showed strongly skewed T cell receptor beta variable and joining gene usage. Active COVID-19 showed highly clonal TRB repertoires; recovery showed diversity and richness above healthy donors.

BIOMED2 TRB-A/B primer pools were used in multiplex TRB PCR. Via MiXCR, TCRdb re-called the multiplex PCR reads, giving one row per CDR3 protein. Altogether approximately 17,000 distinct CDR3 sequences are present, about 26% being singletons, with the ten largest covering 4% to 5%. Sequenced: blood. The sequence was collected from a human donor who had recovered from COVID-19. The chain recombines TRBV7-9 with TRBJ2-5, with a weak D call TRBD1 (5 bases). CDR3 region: CASSPTRDQETQYF. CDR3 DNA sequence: TGTGCCAGCAGCCCGACCAGGGATCAAGAGACCCAGTACTTC.